This TCR beta chain was identified in a study of T cell repertoires in cytomegalovirus infection. TCRdb fed the reads into MiXCR, producing one record per CDR3 protein. The sample yields hundreds of thousands of distinct CDR3 sequences, roughly a third seen once. Trimming at V came to 6 bases and at J to 5 bases, leaving 9 bases not matched to a gene. This CDR3 has 13 amino acids. Germline V gene sequence: CDR1 SQVTM, CDR2 ANQGSEA. About this clonotype itself: Antigen unknown.

The receptor comes from a human donor in good health (CMV status not recorded). Some clones in this sample may be carry-over from other donors' samples. The specimen was cultured PBMCs, collected from culture after CMV antigen stimulation. The chain has TRBV29-1 and TRBJ2-5; the match to TRBD1 covers 7 bases. CDR3 in DNA: TGCAGCGTCGAACGAGGGGGCGACGAGACCCAGTACTTC. Translating it yields CSVERGGDETQYF.